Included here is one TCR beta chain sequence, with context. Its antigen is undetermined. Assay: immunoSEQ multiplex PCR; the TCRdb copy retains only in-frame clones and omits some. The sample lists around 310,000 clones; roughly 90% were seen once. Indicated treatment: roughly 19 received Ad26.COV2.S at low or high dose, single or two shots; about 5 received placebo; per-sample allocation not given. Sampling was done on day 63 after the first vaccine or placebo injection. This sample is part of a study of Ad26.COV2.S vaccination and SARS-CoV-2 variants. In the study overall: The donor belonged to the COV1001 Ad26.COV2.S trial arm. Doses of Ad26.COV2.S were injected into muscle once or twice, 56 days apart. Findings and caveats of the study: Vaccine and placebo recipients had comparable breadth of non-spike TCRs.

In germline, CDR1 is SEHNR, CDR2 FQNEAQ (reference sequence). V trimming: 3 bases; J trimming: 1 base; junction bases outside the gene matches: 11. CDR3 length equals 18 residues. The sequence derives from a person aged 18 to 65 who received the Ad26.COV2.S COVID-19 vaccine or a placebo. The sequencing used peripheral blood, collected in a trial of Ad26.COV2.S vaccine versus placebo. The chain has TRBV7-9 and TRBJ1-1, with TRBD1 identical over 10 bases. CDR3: CASSFKRTGGFRNTEAFF. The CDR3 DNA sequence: TGTGCCAGCAGCTTTAAACGGACAGGGGGATTTCGGAACACTGAAGCTTTCTTT.